The 10 T cell receptor beta chains in this list originate from one sample, sequenced in a study of PD-1 blockade in classical Hodgkin lymphoma. Clones were read by immunoSEQ multiplex PCR, and TCRdb kept only the in-frame ones, dropping some. The sample yields 75,000 to 95,000 clones, approximately 86% seen once. Time point in this sample: cycle 4 day 1 (C4D1), after less than seven weeks of nivolumab. Patients all relapsed after autologous stem cell transplantation, and there was variation in brentuximab vedotin exposure. The starting material was peripheral blood mononuclear cells (PBMCs), obtained before the fourth cycle of nivolumab. These receptors all stem from a human donor with classical Hodgkin lymphoma.

This clone was detected a few times. V is TRBV6-4 and J is TRBJ2-3, with D possibly being TRBD1 (7 bases). V was cut by 5 bases and J by 3 bases, with 15 bases left in between. The CDR3 totals 15 residues. Germline CDR1 is MRHNA and CDR2 is SNTAGT. The CDR3 sequence is CASSPQGGATDTQYF. Written as DNA, the CDR3 is TGTGCCAGCAGTCCGCAGGGGGGAGCTACAGATACGCAGTATTTT.

The sample holds a few counts of this clone. The rearrangement joins TRBV6-1 to TRBJ2-7; tentatively, D is TRBD1 or TRBD2 (5 bases each). The length of the CDR3 is 15 residues. Germline V gene lookup returns CDR1 MNHNS and CDR2 SASEGT. The V end lost 10 bases, the J end lost 0 bases, and 19 bases lay between the germline ends. CDR3 region: CATRDVGLSSYEQYF. CDR3 coding DNA: TGTGCCACTAGGGACGTGGGCCTTAGCTCCTACGAGCAGTACTTC.

This clone was observed once. V usage is TRBV7-2 and J usage is TRBJ2-1; TRBD2 aligns across 8 bases. Germline V gene data show CDR1 as SGHTA and CDR2 as FQGNSA. CDR3 length: 15 amino acids. V trimming: 5 bases; J trimming: 8 bases; junction bases outside the gene matches: 11. Written as DNA, the CDR3 is TGTGCCAGCAGCCAACGGGACCCCGGGAGGGATGAGCAGTTCTTC. Amino acid sequence: CASSQRDPGRDEQFF.

This rearrangement joins TRBV18 to TRBJ2-3; D perhaps matches TRBD1 (5 bases). Per the germline V gene, CDR1 is KGHSH and CDR2 is LQKENI. This CDR3 spans 13 amino acids. V was cut by 1 base and J by 3 bases, with 5 bases left in between. The DNA of the CDR3 is TGTGCCAGCTCACCACAGGGGACAGATACGCAGTATTTT. This gives the protein CASSPQGTDTQYF.

The chain carries TRBV2 and TRBJ1-5, with unresolved D. The CDR3 totals 14 residues. V lost 6 bases to trimming and J lost 0 bases, with 9 bases between them. Germline values: CDR1 SNHLY, CDR2 FYNNEI. CDR3 DNA: TGTGCCAGCAGCTGGGCAGTTAGCAATCAGCCCCAGCATTTT. This codes for CASSWAVSNQPQHF.

This clone has a count of ten or more. CDR3 bases: TGTGCCAGCAGTGAGGACACAGATACGCAGTATTTT. This encodes CASSEDTDTQYF. The chain has TRBV6-5 and TRBJ2-3, with unresolved D. With 5 bases removed from V and 2 bases from J, the gap between germline ends came to 5 bases. Germline CDR1 is MNHEY and CDR2 is SVGAGI. The CDR3 totals 12 residues.

The rearrangement joins TRBV10-3 to TRBJ1-5, with 10 bases fitting TRBD1. Germline-derived CDR1 and CDR2 are ENHRY and SYGVKD. The V segment lost 0 bases and the J segment 3 bases; nucleotides outside the gene matches: 2. The CDR3 extends over 16 amino acids. The CDR3 is CAISESGTGVNQPQHF. The CDR3 DNA reads TGTGCCATCAGTGAGTCCGGGACAGGGGTCAATCAGCCCCAGCATTTT.

This rearrangement joins TRBV9 to TRBJ1-2; 8 nucleotides match TRBD1. V lost 3 bases to trimming and J lost 6 bases; unmatched junction nucleotides: 10. CDR3 length equals 15 residues. Germline CDR1 and CDR2: SGDLS and YYNGEE. The CDR3 region has the DNA TGTGCCAGCAGCGACCCCCGGACAGGGTGGGATGGCTACACCTTC. Its protein is CASSDPRTGWDGYTF.

The chain joins TRBV30 to TRBJ1-3; D call uncertain. CDR3 length equals 13 residues. Germline CDR1 and CDR2: GTSNPN and SVGIG (reference sequence). V lost 4 bases and J lost 0, with 7 bases in between. This CDR3 is CAWNPLSGNTIYF. The DNA of the CDR3 is TGTGCCTGGAACCCCCTCTCTGGAAACACCATATATTTT. Complete variable domain (other parts from reference TRBV30 and TRBJ1-3): SQTIHQWPATLVQPVGSPLSLECTVEGTSNPNLYWYRQAAGRGLQLLFYSVGIGQISSEVPQNLSASRPQDRQFILSSKKLLLSDSGFYLCAWNPLSGNTIYFGEGSWLTVV.

The gene calls are TRBV6-6 and TRBJ2-1, with 7 bases that match TRBD1. J was trimmed by 10 bases and V by 6 bases; bases with no gene match: 15. Germline V lookup: CDR1 MNHNY, CDR2 SVGAGI (reference sequence). The CDR3 is made up of 15 amino acids. DNA for the CDR3: TGTGCCAGCAGCACCGGGACAGTGGGCTTCGAGGAGCAGTTCTTC. Its translation: CASSTGTVGFEEQFF.